The T cell receptor beta chain under discussion was sequenced for a study of shared T cell receptors in the human thymus. Sequencing was performed with immunoSEQ multiplex PCR; in TCRdb, only in-frame clones are kept and a portion is missing. The data contain 700,000 or so clones, approximately 85% of them singletons. Only a few counts were recorded for this clone. The data also belong to a second study, concerning human thymus T cells. That report notes: Use of V and J genes seemed skewed within the thymic and blood repertoires.

Sequencing input: thymocytes. The source is a girl less than two years old with a congenital heart defect.

CDR3 loop: CASSLDRVGAEAFF. CDR3 nucleotides: TGTGCCAGCAGCTTAGACAGGGTTGGCGCTGAAGCTTTCTTT. This chain joins TRBV7-2 and TRBJ1-1; D possibly corresponds to TRBD1 (6 bases). Germline V CDR1 and CDR2: SGHTA, FQGNSA. The CDR3 spans 14 residues. V was clipped by 1 base and J by 6 bases, with 12 bases between them.